This is a list of T cell receptor beta chains from one sample in a study of lymphopenia after photon versus proton radiotherapy. The table came from immunoSEQ multiplex PCR; TCRdb's copy has only in-frame clones and leaves some out. The repertoire consists of more than 70,000 clones, with more than 70% occurring once and the leading ten covering about 1.3%. The sequencing used peripheral blood, collected from a patient treated with proton-based radiotherapy. The receptors originated from a man between 60 and 70 years old with pancreatic cancer. CDR3s include the opening cysteine and the closing phenylalanine or tryptophan. The order of the fields is V gene, D gene, clone size, J gene, CDR3 protein, CDR3 DNA. D genes are given only for firm matches. A clone size is listed for some rows: how often the clone was seen (once, few, many), or a class if it is expanded.

v_call: TRBV2
d_call: NA
clone_size: NA
j_call: TRBJ1-2
cdr3_aa: CASSVGGSYGYTF
cdr3_nt: TGTGCCAGCAGTGTGGGGGGCTCCTATGGCTACACCTTC

v_call: TRBV28
d_call: NA
clone_size: NA
j_call: TRBJ2-6
cdr3_aa: CASSRDFSGANVLTF
cdr3_nt: TGTGCCAGCAGCCGGGACTTTTCTGGGGCCAACGTCCTGACTTTC

v_call: TRBV5-5
d_call: NA
clone_size: NA
j_call: TRBJ1-1
cdr3_aa: CASSLVPRVNTEAFF
cdr3_nt: TGTGCCAGCAGCTTAGTTCCGCGGGTGAACACTGAAGCTTTCTTT

v_call: TRBV5-6
d_call: NA
clone_size: few
j_call: TRBJ2-3
cdr3_aa: CASSLVWGEDGTDTQYF
cdr3_nt: TGTGCCAGCAGCTTGGTGTGGGGTGAGGATGGCACAGATACGCAGTATTTT

v_call: TRBV11-3
d_call: NA
clone_size: NA
j_call: TRBJ2-7
cdr3_aa: CASTSRDASYEQYF
cdr3_nt: TGTGCCAGCACCTCGAGGGACGCAAGCTACGAGCAGTACTTC

v_call: TRBV11-2
d_call: TRBD2
clone_size: NA
j_call: TRBJ2-5
cdr3_aa: CASSGAGEETQYF
cdr3_nt: TGTGCCAGCAGCGGAGCGGGAGAAGAGACCCAGTACTTC

v_call: TRBV7-2
d_call: TRBD2
clone_size: NA
j_call: TRBJ2-1
cdr3_aa: CASSHLGLAGGLGEQFF
cdr3_nt: TGTGCCAGCAGCCACCTCGGCCTAGCGGGAGGGTTGGGCGAGCAGTTCTTC

v_call: TRBV18
d_call: TRBD2
clone_size: once
j_call: TRBJ2-3
cdr3_aa: CASSPSGGSADTQYF
cdr3_nt: TGTGCCAGCTCACCCTCGGGCGGGAGCGCAGATACGCAGTATTTT

v_call: TRBV10-1
d_call: NA
clone_size: NA
j_call: TRBJ1-1
cdr3_aa: CASRQDSTGTEAFF
cdr3_nt: TGCGCCAGCAGACAGGACAGTACCGGGACTGAAGCTTTCTTT

v_call: TRBV27
d_call: TRBD1
clone_size: NA
j_call: TRBJ1-2
cdr3_aa: CASSLRPGQGKAYGYTF
cdr3_nt: TGTGCCAGCAGTCTAAGACCGGGACAGGGAAAGGCCTATGGCTACACCTTC

v_call: TRBV19
d_call: NA
clone_size: NA
j_call: TRBJ2-7
cdr3_aa: CASSPDSFYYEQYF
cdr3_nt: TGTGCCAGTAGCCCGGACTCTTTCTACTACGAGCAGTACTTC

v_call: TRBV4-3
d_call: TRBD1
clone_size: NA
j_call: TRBJ1-1
cdr3_aa: CASSQLPAGTGVAEAFF
cdr3_nt: TGCGCCAGCAGCCAACTCCCGGCCGGGACAGGGGTCGCTGAAGCTTTCTTT

v_call: TRBV7-2
d_call: NA
clone_size: NA
j_call: TRBJ2-1
cdr3_aa: CASSFRGAYNEQFF
cdr3_nt: TGTGCCAGCAGCTTTCGAGGGGCCTACAATGAGCAGTTCTTC

v_call: TRBV7-9
d_call: NA
clone_size: NA
j_call: TRBJ2-7
cdr3_aa: CASSPLSGIYYEQYF
cdr3_nt: TGTGCCAGCAGCCCACTTAGCGGTATCTACTACGAGCAGTACTTC